The clone carrying this T cell receptor (beta chain) appeared many times. Antigen: not known. Germline CDR1 is MNHEY and CDR2 is SVGEGT. CDR3 length equals 15 residues. J was trimmed by 4 bases and V by 6 bases; bases with no gene match: 8. TCRdb itself ran the 5' RACE reads through MiXCR, one entry per CDR3 protein. The sample carries around 490,000 distinct CDR3 sequences, 5.3% recorded once. This sample stems from a study of CD8 T cells in ankylosing spondylitis. Study results and caveats: Disease-linked clones displayed a CD8+ phenotype and appeared relatively rarely in peripheral blood. Several highly homologous variants made up a TCR beta motif, and this motif appeared characteristic of ankylosing spondylitis blood. The clones that were linked to disease were reported to be significantly enriched in matched synovial fluid samples from ankylosing spondylitis patients.

The V call is TRBV6-2 or TRBV6-3, the J call TRBJ2-3; 9 nucleotides line up with TRBD1. Sequencing was done on a sample of blood, either unsorted or a sorted T cell fraction (not recorded which). The sequence came from a male donor with ankylosing spondylitis. The DNA for the CDR3 is TGTGCCAGCAGACCGGGACAGGGCATCGCAGATACGCAGTATTTT. This codes for CASRPGQGIADTQYF.